Following are 27 T cell receptor beta chains from one sample sequenced in a study of identical twins. TCRdb re-analysed the 5' RACE reads in MiXCR, keeping a single row per CDR3 protein. The data contain some 240,000 distinct CDR3 sequences, about 8.3% of them singletons. This same sample was also taken into another study, of yellow fever vaccine responses in identical twins.

The sequenced material came from CD8+ T cells sorted from blood. These receptors were obtained from a woman aged 18-29 years in good health.

The J gene is TRBJ1-2, the V gene TRBV7-2; D gene ambiguous. In germline, CDR1 is SGHTA, CDR2 FQGNSA. CDR3 length equals 16 residues. V lost 0 bases and J lost 4, with 15 bases in between. The DNA for the CDR3 is TGTGCCAGCAGCTTAGCGCAACAGCTTATCCTCTATGGCTACACCTTC. This codes for CASSLAQQLILYGYTF.

The chain joins TRBV23-1 to TRBJ2-1, with D tentatively TRBD1 (5 bases). Being an ORF, TRBV23-1 has a function that is uncertain. The CDR3 length is 14 residues. Trimming shortened V by 4 bases and J by 3 bases, and 10 bases separated the two germline ends. This CDR3 is CASSRRQNYNEQFF. As DNA, the CDR3 is TGCGCCAGCAGTCGAAGACAGAACTACAATGAGCAGTTCTTC.

This clonotype came up a few times. The rearrangement links TRBV4-2 to TRBJ2-7; D may match TRBD1 or TRBD2 (6 bases each). The V end was cut by 1 base, the J end by 1 base, with 20 bases between. The CDR3 has 18 amino acids. CDR1 LGHNA and CDR2 YNFKEQ come from the germline V gene. The CDR3 coding sequence is TGTGCCAGCAGCCAAGGCGCGGCGGGACACGTCCTTTCCTACGAGCAGTACTTC. Residues: CASSQGAAGHVLSYEQYF.

This rearrangement joins TRBV27 to TRBJ2-7, with D perhaps matching TRBD1 (5 bases). The CDR3 is 16 amino acids. CDR1 and CDR2 (germline): MNHEY, SMNVEV (reference sequence). The V and J ends lost 7 bases and 0 bases respectively, with 19 bases between them. The CDR3 spells CASTSRRTKGSYEQYF. The CDR3 region has the DNA TGTGCCAGCACTTCCCGAAGGACAAAGGGCTCCTACGAGCAGTACTTC.

Ten or more counts support this clonotype. This chain uses TRBV6-4 with TRBJ2-1; TRBD1 agrees at 8 bases. The CDR3 extends over 16 amino acids. Germline CDR1 reads MRHNA; CDR2 reads SNTAGT. V was clipped by 3 bases and J by 2 bases; unmatched bases: 6. The CDR3 region has the DNA TGTGCCAGCAGTGAATTCGTGGACAGGGCCTACAATGAGCAGTTCTTC. It codes for CASSEFVDRAYNEQFF.

This clonotype has a count of ten or more. The chain uses TRBV4-3 and TRBJ1-5; D unresolved. The germline V gene encodes CDR1 LGHNA and CDR2 YSLEER. The CDR3 runs 14 residues. V gave up 0 bases and J gave up 0 bases, with 3 bases separating them. The DNA for the CDR3 is TGCGCCAGCAGCCAAGATACTAGCAATCAGCCCCAGCATTTT. Residues: CASSQDTSNQPQHF.

To note about this clonotype: The junction shows a germline mismatch at one end, possibly a read error. The chain carries TRBV6-1 and TRBJ1-2; D may be TRBD1 (6 bases). The CDR3 covers 13 residues. Germline lookup yields CDR1 MNHNS and CDR2 SASEGT. CDR3 coding DNA: TGTGCCAGCAGCGAAGGGGACACTTATGGCTACACCTTC. This codes for CASSEGDTYGYTF.

The chain uses TRBV4-3 and TRBJ2-7, with 10 positions matching TRBD1. V shed 2 bases, J shed 3 bases, and the junction held 4 bases outside the gene matches. The CDR3 is 15 residues long. Per the germline V gene, CDR1 is LGHNA and CDR2 is YSLEER. CDR3 region: CASSQRRTGGYEQYF. CDR3 sequence (DNA): TGCGCCAGCAGCCAAAGAAGGACAGGGGGCTACGAGCAGTACTTC.

In this sample, this clonotype turned up many times. The chain has TRBV9 and TRBJ2-1; D is unresolved. Germline assignment: CDR1 SGDLS and CDR2 YYNGEE. Trimming took 0 bases from V and 7 from J, leaving 8 bases between them. The CDR3 totals 13 residues. CDR3 loop: CASSVGTENEQFF. CDR3 nucleotides: TGTGCCAGCAGCGTAGGGACGGAGAATGAGCAGTTCTTC.

The V gene is TRBV4-1, the J gene TRBJ2-7; no clear D. V was cut by 1 base and J by 5 bases, with 12 bases left in between. Per the germline V gene, CDR1 is MGHRA and CDR2 is YSYEKL. The CDR3 is 14 residues long. The CDR3 is CASSQAPGLHEQYF. In DNA form, the CDR3 reads TGCGCCAGCAGCCAAGCACCAGGTCTCCACGAGCAGTACTTC.

A remark on this clonotype: A read error may explain this, as a much larger clone is one base away. The gene calls are TRBV15 and TRBJ2-1; TRBD2 is a possible D gene (5 bases). Germline V CDR1 and CDR2: LNHNV, YYDKDF (reference sequence). The CDR3 length is 17 residues. The V and J ends lost 0 bases and 6 bases respectively, with 18 bases between them. CDR3 coding DNA: TGTGCCACCAGCAGAGATGGGCGGGCCCTAATTATCAATGAGCAGTTCTTC. Translating gives CATSRDGRALIINEQFF.

This clonotype was detected only a few times. The chain uses TRBV10-1 and TRBJ2-1, with D possibly matching TRBD2 (6 bases). Deletions cut 6 bases from V and 9 bases from J, with 9 bases between. This CDR3 region has 11 residues. Per germline, CDR1 WNHNN and CDR2 SYGVQD (reference sequence). The chain's CDR3 is CASSPGAEQFF. The CDR3, as DNA: TGCGCCAGCAGCCCGGGAGCTGAGCAGTTCTTC.

This chain links TRBV6-5 with TRBJ2-2; the D gene is possibly TRBD1 (5 bases). Germline CDR1 and CDR2: MNHEY and SVGAGI. The CDR3 is 15 amino acids. Trimming cost V 0 bases and J 5 bases, with 10 bases left between them. CDR3 protein: CASSYSQGKTGELFF. As DNA, the CDR3 is TGTGCCAGCAGTTACTCGCAGGGTAAAACCGGGGAGCTGTTTTTT.

This clonotype has only a few counts. The chain recombines TRBV24-1 with TRBJ2-3, with D unclear. The CDR3 sequence is 16 residues long. V gave up 4 bases and J gave up 0 bases, with 13 bases separating them. CDR1 and CDR2 from the germline V gene are KGHDR and SFDVKD. This CDR3 is CATSDRAAASTDTQYF. Here the CDR3 DNA reads TGTGCCACCAGTGACCGAGCTGCGGCGAGCACAGATACGCAGTATTTT.

This clonotype was seen a handful of times. The chain recombines TRBV5-6 with TRBJ1-1; D uncertain. This CDR3 is 15 amino acids long. Per the germline V gene, CDR1 is SGHDT and CDR2 is YYEEEE. Deletions cut 2 bases from V and 1 base from J, with 12 bases between. The CDR3 coding sequence is TGTGCCAGCAGCTTCGGATCTAACTGGAACACTGAAGCTTTCTTT. Translation: CASSFGSNWNTEAFF.

The rearrangement uses TRBV27 and TRBJ1-1, with 7 bases lining up with TRBD1. The germline V gene encodes CDR1 MNHEY and CDR2 SMNVEV (reference sequence). The CDR3 totals 14 residues. Germline trimming cut 5 bases from V and 8 bases from J; bases unmatched to any gene: 11. This CDR3 is CASSGGQRDREAFF. The CDR3 DNA reads TGTGCCAGCAGTGGGGGACAGAGGGATCGAGAAGCTTTCTTT.

This clonotype was seen a few times. The V and J genes are TRBV25-1 and TRBJ2-2, with D possibly called TRBD1 or TRBD2 (6 bases each). Trimming shortened V by 8 bases and J by 6 bases, and 13 bases separated the two germline ends. CDR1 is MGHDK, CDR2 SYGVNS, per germline. There are 13 residues in the CDR3. CDR3 loop: CASRKGGSGELFF. The CDR3 DNA reads TGTGCCAGCCGGAAGGGGGGCTCCGGGGAGCTGTTTTTT.

This clonotype was observed a handful of times. V is TRBV2 and J is TRBJ2-1; D uncertain. Trimming cost V 2 bases and J 15 bases, with 14 bases left between them. Germline loops: CDR1 SNHLY, CDR2 FYNNEI. The CDR3 extends over 12 amino acids. The CDR3 coding sequence is TGTGCCAGCAGTGAACCAAGGGTTATTCGGTTCTTC. This sequence encodes CASSEPRVIRFF.

This clonotype has only a few counts. This chain uses TRBV28 with TRBJ2-5; 10 bases are shared with TRBD2. Germline CDR1 reads MDHEN; CDR2 reads SYDVKM. V shed 2 bases and J 5 bases; nucleotides not matched to a gene: 8. The CDR3 is 16 amino acids. The CDR3 coding sequence is TGTGCCAGCAGTTTAGGGCTAGCGGGAGTCTCGGAGACCCAGTACTTC. Translating gives CASSLGLAGVSETQYF.

This clonotype has more than one count but fewer than ten. The rearrangement uses TRBV12-3 or TRBV12-4 and TRBJ2-1; 7 nucleotides match TRBD2. Trimming removed 1 base from V and 4 bases from J; junction bases left unmatched: 4. The CDR3 runs 15 residues. The CDR3 bases are TGTGCCAGCAGTTTAGGCGGGAGTCCATACAATGAGCAGTTCTTC. Its translation is CASSLGGSPYNEQFF.

The chain is built from TRBV2 and TRBJ2-7, with D perhaps given as TRBD1 or TRBD2 (5 bases each). Trimming pared 6 bases from V and 0 bases from J, leaving 15 bases between. From germline, CDR1 is SNHLY and CDR2 FYNNEI. The CDR3 spans 15 residues. This CDR3 is CASRDWDEDSYEQYF. The CDR3 nucleotides read TGTGCCAGCAGGGACTGGGACGAAGACTCCTACGAGCAGTACTTC. The full variable domain, rest sourced from reference TRBV2 and TRBJ2-7, is EPEVTQTPSHQVTQMGQEVILRCVPISNHLYFYWYRQILGQKVEFLVSFYNNEISEKSEIFDDQFSVERPDGSNFTLKIRSTKLEDSAMYFCASRDWDEDSYEQYFGPGTRLTVT.

The chain joins TRBV11-1 to TRBJ2-7; TRBD2 matches at 14 bases. Germline assignment: CDR1 SGHAT and CDR2 FQDESV (reference sequence). The CDR3 runs 19 residues. V lost 1 base, J lost 3 bases, and 11 bases stayed unmatched. CDR3 in amino acids: CASSLEIGKTSGRDYEQYF. The CDR3 DNA sequence: TGTGCCAGCAGCTTAGAGATAGGCAAGACTAGCGGGAGGGACTACGAGCAGTACTTC.

The chain employs TRBV20-1 and TRBJ2-3, with D perhaps TRBD2 (5 bases). The CDR3 is 14 amino acids. Trimming stripped 0 bases from V and 5 bases from J, with 12 bases between. In germline, CDR1 is DFQATT, CDR2 SNEGSKA (reference sequence). The CDR3 coding sequence is TGCAGTGCTAGAGACACGGGGTACGGAGATACGCAGTATTTT. Residues: CSARDTGYGDTQYF.

The table lists this clonotype with a few counts. The gene calls are TRBV25-1 and TRBJ2-5, with a weak D call TRBD1 (5 bases). The V gene's germline CDR1 is MGHDK and CDR2 SYGVNS. V lost 3 bases, J lost 1 base, and 9 bases lay in between. This CDR3 spans 14 amino acids. The CDR3 sequence is CASSEHRTQETQYF. CDR3 nucleotide sequence: TGTGCCAGCAGTGAGCACAGGACCCAAGAGACCCAGTACTTC.

This clonotype has at least ten counts. The CDR3 DNA sequence: TGCGCCAGCAGCCAATCCCCCCGGGAGCCCTACGAGCAGTACTTC. Protein sequence: CASSQSPREPYEQYF. The genes are TRBV4-3 and TRBJ2-7; TRBD2 might be the D (6 bases). The CDR3 extends over 15 amino acids. CDR1 LGHNA and CDR2 YSLEER come from the germline V gene. V was trimmed by 2 bases and J by 2 bases, leaving 13 bases between them.

The chain employs TRBV6-1 and TRBJ1-5; 9 positions agree with TRBD1. Germline CDR1 MNHNS, CDR2 SASEGT. The CDR3 spans 14 residues. The V segment lost 8 bases and the J segment 0 bases; nucleotides outside the gene matches: 2. CDR3 loop: CASGDRASNQPQHF. DNA of the CDR3: TGTGCCAGCGGGGACAGGGCTAGCAATCAGCCCCAGCATTTT.

Ten or more counts support this clonotype. The J gene is TRBJ2-2, the V gene TRBV28; perhaps TRBD1 as D (5 bases). Trimming took 3 bases from V and 2 from J, leaving 16 bases between them. CDR3 length equals 17 residues. Germline CDR1 reads MDHEN; CDR2 reads SYDVKM. In nucleotides, the CDR3 is TGTGCCAGCAGTTTCCATCCTGTGGACATCAACACCGGGGAGCTGTTTTTT. Amino acids: CASSFHPVDINTGELFF.